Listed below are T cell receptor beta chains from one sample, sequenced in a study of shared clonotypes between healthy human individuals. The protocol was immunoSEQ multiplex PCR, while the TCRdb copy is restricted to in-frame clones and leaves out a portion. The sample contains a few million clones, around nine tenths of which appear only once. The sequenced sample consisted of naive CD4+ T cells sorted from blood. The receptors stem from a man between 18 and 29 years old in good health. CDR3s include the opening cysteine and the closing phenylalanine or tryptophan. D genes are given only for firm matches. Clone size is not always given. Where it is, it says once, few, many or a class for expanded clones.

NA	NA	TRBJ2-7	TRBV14	TGTGCCAGCAGACCTCGGGTCTCCTACGAGCAGTACTTC	CASRPRVSYEQYF
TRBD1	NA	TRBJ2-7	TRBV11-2	TGTGCCAGCAGCATAATGACAGGGAAATACGAGCAGTACTTC	CASSIMTGKYEQYF
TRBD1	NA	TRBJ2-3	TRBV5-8	TGTGCCAGCAGCTTGTACAGGGGGCAAGGAGATACGCAGTATTTT	CASSLYRGQGDTQYF
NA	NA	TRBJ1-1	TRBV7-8	TGTGCCAGCAGCTTAGCCTACAGGGACGTGAACACTGAAGCTTTCTTT	CASSLAYRDVNTEAFF
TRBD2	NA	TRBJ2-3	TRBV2	TGTGCCAGCAAGCCCCCGGGACTAGCTCGCACAGATACGCAGTATTTT	CASKPPGLARTDTQYF
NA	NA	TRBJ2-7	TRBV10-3	TGTGCCATCACCCCAGCAGGGAACTCCTACGAGCAGTACTTC	CAITPAGNSYEQYF
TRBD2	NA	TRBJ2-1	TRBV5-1	TGCGCCAGCGGGACTAGCGGGGCGAGGGAGCAGTTCTTC	CASGTSGAREQFF
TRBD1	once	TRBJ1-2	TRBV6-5	TGTGCCAGCAGCCGGGACAGTATCTATGGCTACACCTTC	CASSRDSIYGYTF
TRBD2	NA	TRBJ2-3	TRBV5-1	TGCGCCAGCAACAAACGGACTAGCGGGACAGGGGATACGCAGTATTTT	CASNKRTSGTGDTQYF
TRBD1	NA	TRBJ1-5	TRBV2	TGTGCCAGCAACGGACAGGGCTTAGGACAGCCCCAGCATTTT	CASNGQGLGQPQHF
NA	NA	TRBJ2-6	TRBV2	TGTGCCAGCAGGGCCGGGACAGGGGCCAACGTCCTGACTTTC	CASRAGTGANVLTF
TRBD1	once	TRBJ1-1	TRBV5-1	TGCGCCAGCAGTTTCCCAGCGACAGGGGGCGATGAAGCTTTCTTT	CASSFPATGGDEAFF
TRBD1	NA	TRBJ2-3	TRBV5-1	TGCGCCAGCAGCTTTGAAGGGGGCGGCGGAACAGATACGCAGTATTTT	CASSFEGGGGTDTQYF
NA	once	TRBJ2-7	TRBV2	TGTGCCAGCAGTGAAGCTGACACGAGCCCTTACTACGAGCAGTACTTC	CASSEADTSPYYEQYF
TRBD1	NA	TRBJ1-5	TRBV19	TGTGCCAGTACCCCCACAGGGGGAAGTCAGCCCCAGCATTTT	CASTPTGGSQPQHF
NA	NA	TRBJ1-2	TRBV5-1	TGCGCCAGCAGCGTGGACAGCGAGGTATATGGCTACACCTTC	CASSVDSEVYGYTF
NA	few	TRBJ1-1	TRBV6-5	TGTGCCAGCAGTTATGGATTCATGAACACTGAAGCTTTCTTT	CASSYGFMNTEAFF
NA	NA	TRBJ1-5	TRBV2	TGTGCCAGCAGTGAGTCGGGGGATCAGCCCCAGCATTTT	CASSESGDQPQHF
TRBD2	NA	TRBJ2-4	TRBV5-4	TGTGCCAGCAGCCGAGCGGGAGAGGGGGGAAAAAACATTCAGTACTTC	CASSRAGEGGKNIQYF
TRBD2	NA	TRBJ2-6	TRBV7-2	TGTGCCAGCAGCCCGGGGGGGCTCGGGGCCAACGTCCTGACTTTC	CASSPGGLGANVLTF
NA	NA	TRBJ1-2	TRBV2	TGTGCCAGCAGTGATCAGGGCTATGGCTACACCTTC	CASSDQGYGYTF
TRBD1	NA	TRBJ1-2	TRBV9	TGTGCCAGCAGCGTAGGTCCGGGACAGGCCTATGGCTACACCTTC	CASSVGPGQAYGYTF
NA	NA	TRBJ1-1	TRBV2	TGTGCCAGCAGTGAAGCCCCGAACACTGAAGCTTTCTTT	CASSEAPNTEAFF
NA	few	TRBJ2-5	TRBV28	TGTGCCAGCAGTTTCCCGGACTATCGAGAGACCCAGTACTTC	CASSFPDYRETQYF
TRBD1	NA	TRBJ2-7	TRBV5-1	TGCGCCAGCAGCCGGACAGGGGAATATAACGAGCAGTACTTC	CASSRTGEYNEQYF
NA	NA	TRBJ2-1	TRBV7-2	TGTGCCAGCAGCTTAGATATTATACAGCTGGGCAATGAGCAGTTCTTC	CASSLDIIQLGNEQFF
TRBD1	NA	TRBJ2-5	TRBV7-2	TGTGCCAGCAGCCCGGCCCGGGACAGGGAGACCCAGTACTTC	CASSPARDRETQYF
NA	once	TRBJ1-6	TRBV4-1	TGCGCCAGCAGCCAAGATCGGGGGGGGCCGGATTCACCCCTCCACTTT	CASSQDRGGPDSPLHF
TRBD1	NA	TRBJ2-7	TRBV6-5	TGTGCCAGCAGTTACGGGACAGGGCTCTTCGAGCAGTACTTC	CASSYGTGLFEQYF
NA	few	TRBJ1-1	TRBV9	TGTGCCAGCAGCGAGGGACCGGGAGGAACTGAAGCTTTCTTT	CASSEGPGGTEAFF
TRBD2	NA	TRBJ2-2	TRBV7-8	TGTGCCAGCAGCTTAGCGATGGGTAGCGGGGGACCCGGGGAGCTGTTTTTT	CASSLAMGSGGPGELFF
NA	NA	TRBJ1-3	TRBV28	TGTGCCAGCAGCAACACTGACACGGCGGGGCGAAACACCATATATTTT	CASSNTDTAGRNTIYF
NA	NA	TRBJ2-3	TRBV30	TGTGCCTGGAGTCCGCGGGTGATACATGCAGATACGCAGTATTTT	CAWSPRVIHADTQYF
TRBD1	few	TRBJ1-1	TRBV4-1	TGCGCCAGCAGCCGAATGGACAGGGACCACACTGAAGCTTTCTTT	CASSRMDRDHTEAFF
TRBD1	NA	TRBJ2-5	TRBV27	TGTGCCAGCAGTAAGGAGACAGGGGGAGAGACCCAGTACTTC	CASSKETGGETQYF
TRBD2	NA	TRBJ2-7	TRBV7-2	TGTGCCAGCATCCGGCCTAGCGGGAACGAGCAGTACTTC	CASIRPSGNEQYF
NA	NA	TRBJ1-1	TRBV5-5	TGTGCCAGCAGCCAGCTGACATGGGGGAACACTGAAGCTTTCTTT	CASSQLTWGNTEAFF
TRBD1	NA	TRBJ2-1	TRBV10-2	TGCGCCAGCAGTGGTGGGGGGACAGGCCCATACAATGAGCAGTTCTTC	CASSGGGTGPYNEQFF
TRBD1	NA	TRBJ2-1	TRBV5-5	TGTGCCAGCTGGGACAGGGGTCGCAATGAGCAGTTCTTC	CASWDRGRNEQFF
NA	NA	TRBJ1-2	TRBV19	TGTGCCAGTAGTATAGATCCCTGGGACTATGGCTACACCTTC	CASSIDPWDYGYTF
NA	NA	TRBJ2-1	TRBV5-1	TGCGCCAGCAGCTTGGGGGCCCCCAATGAGCAGTTCTTC	CASSLGAPNEQFF
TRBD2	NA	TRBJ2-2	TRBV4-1	TGCGCCAGCAGCCAAGGAACCGGGACTAGCCGCGACGGGGAGCTGTTTTTT	CASSQGTGTSRDGELFF
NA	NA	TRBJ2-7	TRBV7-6	TGTGCCAGCAGCTTACTCGCAGCTACGGAGCAGTACTTC	CASSLLAATEQYF
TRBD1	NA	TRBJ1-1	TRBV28	TGTGCCAGCACCAGGGACAGCGAGAACACTGAAGCTTTCTTT	CASTRDSENTEAFF
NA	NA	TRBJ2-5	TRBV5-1	TGCGCCAGCAGCTTGGGACGAGCGGCGAAAGAGACCCAGTACTTC	CASSLGRAAKETQYF
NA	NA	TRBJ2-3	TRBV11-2	TGTGCCAGCAGCACAAACTCGGGAAACACAGATACGCAGTATTTT	CASSTNSGNTDTQYF
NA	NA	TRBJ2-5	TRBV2	TGTGCCAGCAGTGAAGCGGGAATGGGACTTGGGACCCAGTACTTC	CASSEAGMGLGTQYF